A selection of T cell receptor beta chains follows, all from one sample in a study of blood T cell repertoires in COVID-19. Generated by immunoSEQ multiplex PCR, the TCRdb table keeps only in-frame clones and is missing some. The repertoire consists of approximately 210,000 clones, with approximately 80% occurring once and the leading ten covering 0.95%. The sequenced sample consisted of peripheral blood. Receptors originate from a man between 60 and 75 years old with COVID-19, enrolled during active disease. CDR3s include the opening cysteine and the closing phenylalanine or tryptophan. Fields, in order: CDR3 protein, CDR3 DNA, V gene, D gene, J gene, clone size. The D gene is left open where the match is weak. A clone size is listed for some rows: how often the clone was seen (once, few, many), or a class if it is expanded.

CDR3: CASTRFDTVNSPLHF; DNA: TGTGCCAGCACCAGATTTGACACGGTTAATTCACCCCTCCACTTT; V: TRBV6-5; D: NA; J: TRBJ1-6; size: once
CDR3: CATSRGSLAGEGYEQYF; DNA: TGTGCCACCAGCAGGGGCTCTTTAGCGGGAGAGGGCTACGAGCAGTACTTC; V: TRBV15; D: TRBD2; J: TRBJ2-7; size: NA
CDR3: CASSYSAGMANYEQYF; DNA: TGTGCCAGCAGTTACTCGGCGGGGATGGCCAATTACGAGCAGTACTTC; V: TRBV6-5; D: NA; J: TRBJ2-7; size: NA
CDR3: CASSVGGGGEKLFF; DNA: TGTGCCAGCAGCGTAGGGGGCGGTGGTGAAAAACTGTTTTTT; V: TRBV9; D: NA; J: TRBJ1-4; size: NA
CDR3: CASSPRDSYSNQPQHF; DNA: TGTGCCAGCAGTCCAAGGGACAGCTATAGCAATCAGCCCCAGCATTTT; V: TRBV27; D: TRBD1; J: TRBJ1-5; size: few
CDR3: CASSLRQGAYNEQFF; DNA: TGTGCCAGCAGCCTCAGACAGGGGGCGTACAATGAGCAGTTCTTC; V: TRBV6-2/TRBV6-3; D: TRBD1; J: TRBJ2-1; size: few
CDR3: CASSLGQTSYNEQFF; DNA: TGCGCCAGCAGCTTGGGACAGACCTCCTACAATGAGCAGTTCTTC; V: TRBV5-1; D: NA; J: TRBJ2-1; size: NA
CDR3: CASSIGTGHSPLHF; DNA: TGTGCCAGTAGTATTGGGACAGGGCACTCACCCCTCCACTTT; V: TRBV19; D: TRBD1; J: TRBJ1-6; size: once
CDR3: CASSQYLQLNTEAFF; DNA: TGTGCCAGCAGCCAGTACCTACAGCTGAACACTGAAGCTTTCTTT; V: TRBV4-2; D: NA; J: TRBJ1-1; size: NA
CDR3: CASSQFSDGVEAFF; DNA: TGTGCCAGCAGCCAATTCTCGGACGGGGTCGAAGCTTTCTTT; V: TRBV4-2; D: NA; J: TRBJ1-1; size: NA
CDR3: CASSGYGYTF; DNA: TGTGCCAGTTCCGGCTATGGCTACACCTTC; V: TRBV19; D: NA; J: TRBJ1-2; size: NA
CDR3: CASSLPGENIQYF; DNA: TGTGCCAGCAGTTTACCCGGGGAAAACATTCAGTACTTC; V: TRBV28; D: NA; J: TRBJ2-4; size: NA
CDR3: CASSLASGQGKNEQFF; DNA: TGTGCCAGCAGCTTGGCGTCAGGGCAGGGGAAGAATGAGCAGTTCTTC; V: TRBV5-4; D: NA; J: TRBJ2-1; size: NA
CDR3: CASSTPRTGGLYEQYF; DNA: TGTGCCAGCAGCACCCCCCGCACAGGGGGATTATACGAGCAGTACTTC; V: TRBV7-9; D: TRBD1; J: TRBJ2-7; size: once
CDR3: CASSLAPGRRAQYF; DNA: TGTGCCAGCAGCTTAGCCCCAGGGCGTCGGGCCCAGTACTTC; V: TRBV7-2; D: NA; J: TRBJ2-5; size: NA
CDR3: CATSDSRTGPSGANVLTF; DNA: TGTGCCACCAGTGACTCCCGGACAGGGCCCTCTGGGGCCAACGTCCTGACTTTC; V: TRBV24-1; D: TRBD1; J: TRBJ2-6; size: NA
CDR3: CASSYGQGGQPQHF; DNA: TGTGCCAGCAGTTACGGACAGGGTGGTCAGCCCCAGCATTTT; V: TRBV6-5; D: TRBD1; J: TRBJ1-5; size: NA
CDR3: CASGYRWNTEAFF; DNA: TGTGCTAGTGGTTACAGGTGGAACACTGAAGCTTTCTTT; V: TRBV12-5; D: NA; J: TRBJ1-1; size: NA
CDR3: CASSPGGLNTEAFF; DNA: TGTGCCAGCAGCCCGGGGGGGTTGAACACTGAAGCTTTCTTT; V: TRBV7-2; D: NA; J: TRBJ1-1; size: NA
CDR3: CSVALGGSIDTQYF; DNA: TGCAGCGTTGCTCTGGGCGGGAGTATAGATACGCAGTATTTT; V: TRBV29-1; D: TRBD2; J: TRBJ2-3; size: NA
CDR3: CASSLGRWSDSPLHF; DNA: TGTGCCAGCAGCTTAGGCAGATGGAGCGATTCACCCCTCCACTTT; V: TRBV7-2; D: NA; J: TRBJ1-6; size: NA
CDR3: CASSLLYSSYNEQFF; DNA: TGTGCCAGCAGTCTTCTGTACAGCTCCTACAATGAGCAGTTCTTC; V: TRBV6-5; D: NA; J: TRBJ2-1; size: NA
CDR3: CASSYSRRSYGYTF; DNA: TGTGCCAGCAGTTACTCGCGGAGATCCTATGGCTACACCTTC; V: TRBV6-2/TRBV6-3; D: NA; J: TRBJ1-2; size: once
CDR3: CASSVVGTSVYNEQFF; DNA: TGTGCCAGCAGCGTAGTGGGGACTAGCGTTTACAATGAGCAGTTCTTC; V: TRBV9; D: TRBD2; J: TRBJ2-1; size: NA
CDR3: CASSKEEDPGDTEAFF; DNA: TGTGCCAGCAGCAAAGAGGAGGACCCTGGGGACACTGAAGCTTTCTTT; V: TRBV21-1; D: NA; J: TRBJ1-1; size: NA
CDR3: CASTQGGKQFF; DNA: TGTGCCAGCACCCAGGGGGGTAAGCAGTTCTTC; V: TRBV12-3/TRBV12-4; D: NA; J: TRBJ2-1; size: NA
CDR3: CSASNREKLFF; DNA: TGCAGTGCTAGTAACAGGGAAAAACTGTTTTTT; V: TRBV20-1; D: NA; J: TRBJ1-4; size: NA
CDR3: CASSERGIHSYNEQFF; DNA: TGTGCCAGCAGCGAGCGGGGTATCCATTCCTACAATGAGCAGTTCTTC; V: TRBV7-9; D: TRBD2; J: TRBJ2-1; size: NA
CDR3: CASKTGGAETQYF; DNA: TGCGCCAGCAAGACGGGGGGAGCAGAGACCCAGTACTTC; V: TRBV5-1; D: TRBD2; J: TRBJ2-5; size: NA
CDR3: CAWSPPPGFYGYTF; DNA: TGTGCCTGGAGTCCACCACCGGGATTCTATGGCTACACCTTC; V: TRBV30; D: NA; J: TRBJ1-2; size: NA
CDR3: CSVDRLHGYTF; DNA: TGCAGCGTCGACAGACTCCATGGCTACACCTTC; V: TRBV29-1; D: NA; J: TRBJ1-2; size: once
CDR3: CASSWTGSEQYF; DNA: TGTGCCAGCAGCTGGACAGGGAGCGAGCAGTACTTC; V: TRBV5-6; D: TRBD1; J: TRBJ2-7; size: NA
CDR3: CASSELGQGTEAFF; DNA: TGTGCCAGCAGTGAATTAGGACAGGGGACTGAAGCTTTCTTT; V: TRBV2; D: TRBD1; J: TRBJ1-1; size: NA
CDR3: CASSLTGGTEAFF; DNA: TGTGCCAGCAGCCTTACAGGGGGGACTGAAGCTTTCTTT; V: TRBV28; D: TRBD1; J: TRBJ1-1; size: NA
CDR3: CASSLLPGKTPQHF; DNA: TGTGCCAGCAGCTTATTGCCCGGGAAGACGCCCCAGCATTTT; V: TRBV11-2; D: NA; J: TRBJ1-5; size: few
CDR3: CASSRDFEAFF; DNA: TGTGCCAGCAGTCGGGACTTTGAAGCTTTCTTT; V: TRBV2; D: NA; J: TRBJ1-1; size: few
CDR3: CASKVADYNEQFF; DNA: TGTGCCAGCAAGGTAGCGGATTACAATGAGCAGTTCTTC; V: TRBV28; D: NA; J: TRBJ2-1; size: NA
CDR3: CATSSRQGAAAEAFF; DNA: TGTGCCACCAGCTCACGACAGGGCGCCGCCGCTGAAGCTTTCTTT; V: TRBV15; D: TRBD1; J: TRBJ1-1; size: NA
CDR3: CASSADSLGTEAFF; DNA: TGCGCCAGCAGCGCTGACAGTTTGGGCACTGAAGCTTTCTTT; V: TRBV5-1; D: NA; J: TRBJ1-1; size: NA
CDR3: CSVEGGAGGLSGNTIYF; DNA: TGCAGCGTTGAAGGGGGGGCAGGGGGCCTCTCTGGAAACACCATATATTTT; V: TRBV29-1; D: TRBD1; J: TRBJ1-3; size: NA
CDR3: CASSQGTGSDLGELFF; DNA: TGTGCCAGCAGCCAAGGGACAGGGTCCGATCTCGGGGAGCTGTTTTTT; V: TRBV4-2; D: TRBD1; J: TRBJ2-2; size: NA
CDR3: CASSPLRDSTDTQYF; DNA: TGTGCCAGCAGCCCCCTTCGGGACTCGACAGATACGCAGTATTTT; V: TRBV9; D: NA; J: TRBJ2-3; size: once